The 26 T cell receptor beta chains listed next were all sequenced from one sample in a study of a mutant IDH1 vaccine in newly diagnosed glioma. TCRdb keeps only in-frame clones here, not all; method: immunoSEQ multiplex PCR. The sample consists of around 50,000 clones, more than 80% of them appearing once. Described time point: baseline, week 1 (first vaccination visit). The treatment was: pre-vaccination baseline after standard-of-care therapy. The source material was PBMCs, sampled from a glioma patient treated with radiotherapy, temozolomide or both. These receptors were obtained from a man aged 40-50 years with glioma.

The chain uses TRBV6-5 and TRBJ2-7; 7 bases align to TRBD1. The CDR3 contains 15 residues. Unmatched junction bases numbered 12, after V lost 8 bases and J lost 2 bases. Per germline, CDR1 MNHEY and CDR2 SVGAGI. The CDR3 DNA is TGTGCCAGCGGCCTAAAGGAGACAGGGCCCTACGAGCAGTACTTC. This gives the protein CASGLKETGPYEQYF.

The chain uses TRBV18 and TRBJ1-1; D is perhaps TRBD1 (6 bases). V was clipped by 5 bases and J by 0 bases, with 16 bases between them. Germline assignment: CDR1 KGHSH and CDR2 LQKENI. The CDR3 is made up of 16 amino acids. The CDR3 is CASSSTNGGLNTEAFF. The DNA for the CDR3 is TGTGCCAGCTCATCCACTAACGGGGGCCTGAACACTGAAGCTTTCTTT. The whole variable domain, remainder taken from reference TRBV18 and TRBJ1-1, is NAGVMQNPRHLVRRRGQEARLRCSPMKGHSHVYWYRQLPEEGLKFMVYLQKENIIDESGMPKERFSAEFPKEGPSILRIQQVVRGDSAAYFCASSSTNGGLNTEAFFGQGTRLTVV.

The rearrangement joins TRBV6-1 to TRBJ1-1; D is uncertain. V lost 6 bases, J lost 1 base, and 6 bases lay in between. This CDR3 spans 12 amino acids. The germline V gene encodes CDR1 MNHNS and CDR2 SASEGT. In nucleotides, the CDR3 is TGTGCCAGCAGGGACCCGAACACTGAAGCTTTCTTT. Residues: CASRDPNTEAFF.

This clone came up once. The chain combines TRBV2 with TRBJ2-7; D gene uncertain. CDR3 size: 11 residues. V was pared by 5 bases and J by 3 bases, with 5 bases between. The V gene's germline CDR1 is SNHLY and CDR2 FYNNEI. In nucleotides, the CDR3 is TGTGCCAGCAGTTACAGCTACGAGCAGTACTTC. This encodes CASSYSYEQYF.

The chain joins TRBV19 to TRBJ2-7; 9 bases line up with TRBD2. The CDR3 runs to 14 residues. V trimming: 5 bases; J trimming: 4 bases; junction bases outside the gene matches: 6. CDR1 is LNHDA, CDR2 SQIVND, per germline (reference sequence). CDR3 in amino acids: CASSLGTSMYEQYF. CDR3 DNA: TGTGCCAGTAGTCTCGGGACTAGCATGTACGAGCAGTACTTC. Combining the CDR3 with reference TRBV19 and TRBJ2-7 gives the whole variable domain DGGITQSPKYLFRKEGQNVTLSCEQNLNHDAMYWYRQDPGQGLRLIYYSQIVNDFQKGDIAEGYSVSREKKESFPLTVTSAQKNPTAFYLCASSLGTSMYEQYFGPGTRLTVT.

About this clone: One end of the junction does not line up with germline, which may come from a read error. The chain couples TRBV29-1 to TRBJ2-2; 10 bases map to TRBD1. CDR3 length: 14 residues. CDR1 is SQVTM and CDR2 is ANQGSEA in the germline V gene. CDR3 nucleotides: TGCAGCGTTGGGGGCCCGGGCGGACAGGGGGGAGCTGTTTTT. Its protein is CSVGGPGGQGGAVF.

V usage is TRBV7-2 and J usage is TRBJ2-5; 9 bases agree with TRBD2. V was clipped by 5 bases and J by 4 bases; unmatched bases: 8. This CDR3 contains 15 residues. Germline V gives CDR1 SGHTA, CDR2 FQGNSA. The CDR3 region has the DNA TGTGCCAGCAGCCCGGTAGCGGGAGTGGGAGAGACCCAGTACTTC. This translates into CASSPVAGVGETQYF.

The chain recombines TRBV18 with TRBJ1-3; 8 positions match TRBD1. Trimming cost V 3 bases and J 3 bases; bases outside gene matches: 7. The CDR3 loop spans 16 amino acids. From germline, CDR1 is KGHSH and CDR2 LQKENI. The CDR3 loop reads CASSPSQGAYGNTIYF. The CDR3 DNA is TGTGCCAGCTCACCTAGCCAGGGGGCTTATGGAAACACCATATATTTT.

The genes are TRBV28 and TRBJ1-1; D gene ambiguous. CDR1 MDHEN and CDR2 SYDVKM come from the germline V gene. The length of the CDR3 is 15 residues. V gave up 3 bases and J gave up 0 bases, with 11 bases separating them. CDR3 nucleotides: TGTGCCAGCAGTTTGTCCGGACGGGTGAACACTGAAGCTTTCTTT. Its protein is CASSLSGRVNTEAFF.

The chain joins TRBV2 to TRBJ1-1; 7 bases match TRBD1. The CDR3 runs 13 residues. The V gene end was trimmed by 6 bases and the J gene end by 5 bases; junction bases not matched to a gene: 6. Per germline, CDR1 SNHLY and CDR2 FYNNEI. The CDR3 reads CASRFTGVTEAFF. The CDR3 DNA follows: TGTGCCAGCAGATTTACAGGGGTGACTGAAGCTTTCTTT.

V usage is TRBV19 and J usage is TRBJ2-7, with 9 bases that match TRBD2. Germline-derived CDR1 and CDR2 are LNHDA and SQIVND (reference sequence). The CDR3 covers 15 residues. After removal of 5 bases from V and 3 bases from J, the junction contained 8 bases not matched to a gene. CDR3 coding DNA: TGTGCCAGTAGTGTTCTAGCGGGGCGGCTCTACGAGCAGTACTTC. Amino acid sequence: CASSVLAGRLYEQYF.

The chain is built from TRBV10-3 and TRBJ2-7; D unclear. The germline gives CDR1 ENHRY, CDR2 SYGVKD. The CDR3 sequence is 13 residues long. V lost 10 bases and J 0 bases, leaving 13 bases between the germline ends. CDR3 region: CASPGPSSYEQYF. For the CDR3, the DNA is TGTGCCAGTCCGGGCCCAAGCTCCTACGAGCAGTACTTC.

The chain links TRBV4-2 to TRBJ2-5; D is undetermined. Per the germline V gene, CDR1 is LGHNA and CDR2 is YNFKEQ. This CDR3 has 14 residues. With 1 base removed from V and 4 bases from J, the gap between germline ends came to 10 bases. CDR3 amino acids: CASSQGTNPETQYF. Written as DNA, the CDR3 is TGTGCCAGCAGCCAAGGAACGAATCCAGAGACCCAGTACTTC.

The chain is built from TRBV27 and TRBJ2-7; a weak D match, TRBD1 (7 bases). Germline CDR1 is MNHEY and CDR2 is SMNVEV (reference sequence). This CDR3 contains 15 residues. V shed 0 bases and J shed 2 bases, with 11 bases lying between them. CDR3 bases: TGTGCCAGCAGTTTATCTGCCAGGGGGGCCTACGAGCAGTACTTC. This sequence encodes CASSLSARGAYEQYF.

A few counts support this clone. V usage is TRBV6-5 and J usage is TRBJ1-1, with unresolved D. V lost 7 bases, J lost 1 base, and 16 bases lay in between. The CDR3 extends over 15 amino acids. CDR1 is MNHEY and CDR2 is SVGAGI in the germline V gene. The CDR3 here is CASTLDGESNTEAFF. The CDR3 nucleotides read TGTGCCAGCACCCTCGACGGGGAATCGAACACTGAAGCTTTCTTT.

The chain is built from TRBV7-2 and TRBJ2-1; 12 bases are a match to TRBD2. Germline V gene sequence: CDR1 SGHTA, CDR2 FQGNSA. The CDR3 sequence is 16 residues long. V trimming: 7 bases; J trimming: 2 bases; junction bases outside the gene matches: 6. CDR3 DNA sequence: TGTGCCAGCACCCGGACTAGCGGGGATACCTACAATGAGCAGTTCTTC. Protein: CASTRTSGDTYNEQFF.

There are a few counts of this clone. The chain employs TRBV19 and TRBJ2-7; 11 positions match TRBD2. This CDR3 has 15 amino acids. Germline trimming cut 3 bases from V and 2 bases from J; bases unmatched to any gene: 3. Per the germline V gene, CDR1 is LNHDA and CDR2 is SQIVND (reference sequence). CDR3 residues: CASSMGLADPYEQYF. CDR3 coding DNA: TGTGCCAGTAGTATGGGACTAGCGGACCCCTACGAGCAGTACTTC.

This clone was seen a single time. The chain carries TRBV4-1 and TRBJ1-1, with D possibly TRBD1 on 5 matching bases. V was trimmed by 4 bases and J by 10 bases, leaving 10 bases between them. In germline, CDR1 is MGHRA, CDR2 YSYEKL. This CDR3 contains 11 residues. The chain's CDR3 is CASSRGNGAFF. The CDR3 nucleotides read TGCGCCAGCAGCCGGGGGAATGGAGCTTTCTTT.

The rearrangement links TRBV9 to TRBJ2-1; tentative D call: TRBD2 (5 bases). The CDR3 runs 16 residues. Trimming cost V 0 bases and J 0 bases, with 10 bases left between them. CDR1 and CDR2 (germline): SGDLS, YYNGEE. CDR3 coding DNA: TGTGCCAGCAGCGTAGCGGGAATAAACTCCTACAATGAGCAGTTCTTC. Translated, it gives CASSVAGINSYNEQFF.

The chain employs TRBV5-1 and TRBJ2-5; D is uncertain. CDR3 length equals 12 residues. In germline, CDR1 is SGHRS, CDR2 YFSETQ. Trimming removed 1 base from V and 1 base from J, with 2 bases in between. This CDR3 reads CASSLTQETQYF. The CDR3 nucleotides read TGCGCCAGCAGCTTGACCCAAGAGACCCAGTACTTC.

The chain combines TRBV10-3 with TRBJ2-3; TRBD2 is a possible D gene (6 bases). The CDR3 extends over 14 amino acids. V was trimmed by 10 bases and J by 1 base, leaving 15 bases between them. Looked up from germline, CDR1 is ENHRY and CDR2 is SYGVKD. In nucleotides, the CDR3 is TGTGCCACCCACCTGGGACTCGGCACAGATACGCAGTATTTT. Residues: CATHLGLGTDTQYF.

This chain links TRBV7-2 with TRBJ1-1, with D maybe TRBD1 (6 bases). Trimming removed 5 bases at V and 3 bases at J, with 22 bases between. This CDR3 is built from 17 residues. In germline, CDR1 is SGHTA, CDR2 FQGNSA. Here the CDR3 DNA reads TGTGCCAGCAGCCCCAGGCCCCTAACAGGGTCGGACACTGAAGCTTTCTTT. Its protein product is CASSPRPLTGSDTEAFF.

CDR3 sequence reads: CASSEYFATQYF. In DNA, the CDR3 is TGTGCCAGCAGTGAATATTTTGCTACGCAGTATTTT. The chain employs TRBV25-1 and TRBJ2-3, with no clear D. CDR1 and CDR2 (germline): MGHDK, SYGVNS. V was pared by 0 bases and J by 8 bases, with 6 bases between. The CDR3 is 12 residues long.

The rearrangement uses TRBV5-6 and TRBJ2-1, with TRBD2 matching over 7 bases. The CDR3 covers 17 residues. V gave up 0 bases and J gave up 0 bases; unmatched junction bases: 6. Germline V gene sequence: CDR1 SGHDT, CDR2 YYEEEE. CDR3 nucleotide sequence: TGTGCCAGCAGCTTGGATCCAGCGGGGTTCTCCTACAATGAGCAGTTCTTC. This encodes CASSLDPAGFSYNEQFF.

This sequence joins TRBV19 and TRBJ1-4, with D perhaps matching TRBD1 (6 bases). CDR3 length: 14 amino acids. The V gene's germline CDR1 is LNHDA and CDR2 SQIVND (reference sequence). Trimming removed 6 bases at V and 8 bases at J, with 16 bases between. The CDR3 sequence: CASSQGQRREKLFF. As DNA, the CDR3 is TGTGCCAGTAGCCAAGGACAGAGGAGAGAAAAACTGTTTTTT. Drawing the rest from reference TRBV19 and TRBJ1-4, the complete variable domain is DGGITQSPKYLFRKEGQNVTLSCEQNLNHDAMYWYRQDPGQGLRLIYYSQIVNDFQKGDIAEGYSVSREKKESFPLTVTSAQKNPTAFYLCASSQGQRREKLFFGSGTQLSVL.

The CDR3 region has the DNA TGTGCCAGCAGTGAAAACGGGCGGGGTTGGGAGACCCAGTACTTC. This encodes CASSENGRGWETQYF. The chain combines TRBV6-1 with TRBJ2-5, with D tentatively TRBD2 (6 bases). Germline V gene data show CDR1 as MNHNS and CDR2 as SASEGT. Between the trimmed V and J ends, which lost 2 bases and 5 bases, there was a span of 15 bases. The CDR3 is 15 residues long.